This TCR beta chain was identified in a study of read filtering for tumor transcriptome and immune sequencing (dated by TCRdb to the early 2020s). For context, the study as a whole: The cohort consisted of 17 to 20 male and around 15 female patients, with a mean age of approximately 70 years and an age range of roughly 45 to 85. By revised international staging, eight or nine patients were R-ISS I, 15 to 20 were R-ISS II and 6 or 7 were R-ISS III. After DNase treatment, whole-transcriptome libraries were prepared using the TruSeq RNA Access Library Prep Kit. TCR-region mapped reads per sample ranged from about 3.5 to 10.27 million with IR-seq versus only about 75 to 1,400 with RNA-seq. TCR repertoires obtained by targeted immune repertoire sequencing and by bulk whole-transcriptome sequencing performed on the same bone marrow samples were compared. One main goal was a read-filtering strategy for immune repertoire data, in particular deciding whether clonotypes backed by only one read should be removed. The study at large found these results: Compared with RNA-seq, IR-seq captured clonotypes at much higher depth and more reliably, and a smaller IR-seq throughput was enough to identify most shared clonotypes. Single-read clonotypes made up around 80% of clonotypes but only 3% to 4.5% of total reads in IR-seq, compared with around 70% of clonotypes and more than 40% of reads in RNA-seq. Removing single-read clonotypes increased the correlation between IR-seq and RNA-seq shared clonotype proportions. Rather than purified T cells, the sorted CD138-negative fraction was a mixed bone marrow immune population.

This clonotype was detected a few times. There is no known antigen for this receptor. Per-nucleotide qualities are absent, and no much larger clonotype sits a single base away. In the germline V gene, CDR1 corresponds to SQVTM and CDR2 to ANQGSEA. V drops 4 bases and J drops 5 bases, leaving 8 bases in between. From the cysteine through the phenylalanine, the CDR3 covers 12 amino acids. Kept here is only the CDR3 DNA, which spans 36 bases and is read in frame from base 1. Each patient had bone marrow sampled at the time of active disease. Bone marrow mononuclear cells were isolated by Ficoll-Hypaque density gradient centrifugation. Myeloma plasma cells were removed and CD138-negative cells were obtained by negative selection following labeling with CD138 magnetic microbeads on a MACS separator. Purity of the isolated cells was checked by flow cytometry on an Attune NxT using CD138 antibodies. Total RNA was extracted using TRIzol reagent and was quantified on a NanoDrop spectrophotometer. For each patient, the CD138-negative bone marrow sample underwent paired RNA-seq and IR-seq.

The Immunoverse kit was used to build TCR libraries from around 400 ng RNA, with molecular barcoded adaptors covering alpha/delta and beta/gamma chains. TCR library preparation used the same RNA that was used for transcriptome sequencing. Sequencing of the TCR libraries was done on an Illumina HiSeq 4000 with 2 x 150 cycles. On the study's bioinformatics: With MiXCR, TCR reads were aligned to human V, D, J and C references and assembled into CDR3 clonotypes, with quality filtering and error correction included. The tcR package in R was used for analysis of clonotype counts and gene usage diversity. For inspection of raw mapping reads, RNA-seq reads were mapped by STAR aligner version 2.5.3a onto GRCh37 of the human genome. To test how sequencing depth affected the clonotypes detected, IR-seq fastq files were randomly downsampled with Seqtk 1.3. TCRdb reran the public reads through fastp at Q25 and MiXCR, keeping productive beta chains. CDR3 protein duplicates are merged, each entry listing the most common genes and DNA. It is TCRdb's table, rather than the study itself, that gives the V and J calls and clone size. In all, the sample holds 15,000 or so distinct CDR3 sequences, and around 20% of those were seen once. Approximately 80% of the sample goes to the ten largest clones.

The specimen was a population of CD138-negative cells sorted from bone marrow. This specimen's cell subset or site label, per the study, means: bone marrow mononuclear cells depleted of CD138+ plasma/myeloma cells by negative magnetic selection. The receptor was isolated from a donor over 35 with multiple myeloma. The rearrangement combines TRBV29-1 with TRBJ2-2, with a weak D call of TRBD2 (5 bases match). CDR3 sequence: CSVVRGTGELFF. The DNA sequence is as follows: TGCAGCGTTGTCAGAGGGACCGGGGAGCTGTTTTTT.